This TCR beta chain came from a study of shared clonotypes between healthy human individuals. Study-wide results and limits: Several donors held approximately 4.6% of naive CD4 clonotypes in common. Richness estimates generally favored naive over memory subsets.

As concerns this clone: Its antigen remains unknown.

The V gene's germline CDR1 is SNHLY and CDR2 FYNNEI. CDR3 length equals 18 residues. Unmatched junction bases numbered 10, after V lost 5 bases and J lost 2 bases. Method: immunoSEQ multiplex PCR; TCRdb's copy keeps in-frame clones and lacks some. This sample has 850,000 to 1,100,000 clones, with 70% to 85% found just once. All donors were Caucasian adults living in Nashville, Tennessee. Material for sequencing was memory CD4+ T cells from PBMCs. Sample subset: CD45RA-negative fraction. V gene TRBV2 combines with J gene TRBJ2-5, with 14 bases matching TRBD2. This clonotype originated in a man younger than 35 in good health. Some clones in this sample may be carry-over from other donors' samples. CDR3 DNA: TGTGCCAGCAGTCTGACTAGCGGGAGGGCGGGGGCTCAAGAGACCCAGTACTTC. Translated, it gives CASSLTSGRAGAQETQYF.